The present TCR beta chain was sequenced within a study of low-dose radiotherapy and immunotherapy resistance in tumors. About the research overall: Every day for four cycles from cycle 1 day 1, patients took 300 mg of oral aspirin.

The CDR3 covers 11 residues. CDR1 LNHDA and CDR2 SQIVND come from the germline V gene (reference sequence). V lost 8 bases and J 0 bases, leaving 4 bases between the germline ends. With TRAV- and TRBV-specific primers, first-strand cDNA was made, covering the alpha and beta chains. TCR amplification used about 18 PCR cycles, a constant-region primer and a V-primer adapter. From the reads, TCRdb called clonotypes with MiXCR, one entry per CDR3 protein. Of 13,000 to 15,000 distinct CDR3 sequences listed, about 70% are singletons. The chain employs TRBV19 and TRBJ1-2; no firm D call. The sequence derives from a human donor with advanced metastatic prostate, ovarian, gallbladder or colorectal cancer (not recorded which). This table probably holds off-target reads from a library built for another chain. The DNA for the CDR3 is TGTGCCAGTCAAGCTAACTATGGCTACACCTTC. It translates to CASQANYGYTF.